This T cell receptor beta chain was captured in a study of blood T cell repertoires in COVID-19. Overall study: COVID-19 samples from acute and convalescent phases originated in the United States, Italy and Spain.

This CDR3 has 16 amino acids. V trimming: 6 bases; J trimming: 2 bases; junction bases outside the gene matches: 8. Germline V CDR1 and CDR2: LNHDA, SQIVND (reference sequence). TCRdb's table, derived via immunoSEQ multiplex PCR, lists solely in-frame clones and lacks some. The sample includes about 240,000 clones, about 80% of them seen just once. V gene TRBV19 combines with J gene TRBJ2-1; TRBD2 aligns across 9 bases. The receptor comes from a woman over 75 with acute or convalescent COVID-19. Specimen: peripheral blood. The CDR3 region has the DNA TGTGCCAGTAGACCACTAGCGGGTGGGGCCTACAATGAGCAGTTCTTC. Its protein product is CASRPLAGGAYNEQFF.